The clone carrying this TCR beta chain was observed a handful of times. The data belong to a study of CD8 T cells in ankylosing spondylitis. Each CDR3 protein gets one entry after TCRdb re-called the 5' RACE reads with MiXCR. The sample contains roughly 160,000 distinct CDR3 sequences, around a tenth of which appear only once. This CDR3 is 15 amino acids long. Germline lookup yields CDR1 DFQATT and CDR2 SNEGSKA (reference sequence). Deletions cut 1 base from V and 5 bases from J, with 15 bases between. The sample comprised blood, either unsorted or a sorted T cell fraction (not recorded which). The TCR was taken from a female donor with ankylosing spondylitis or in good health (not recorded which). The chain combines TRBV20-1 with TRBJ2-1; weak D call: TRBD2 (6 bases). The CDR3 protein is CSARATGTGDNEQFF. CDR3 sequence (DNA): TGCAGTGCTAGAGCCACCGGGACGGGGGACAATGAGCAGTTCTTC.